This T cell receptor beta chain was captured by sequencing in a study of OX40 agonist ivuxolimab in advanced cancers. Study context: Averaging 60 years in age, with a range of about 23 to 79, the cohort was about 83% male. Study-wide results and caveats: CD8+ T cells (on average) carried more expanded clones than CD4+ T cells. In the 0.1 to 3.0 mg/kg range, CD4+ and CD8+ blood T cells had expanded clonally by week 6.

The data were produced by immunoSEQ multiplex PCR, yet TCRdb's version contains in-frame clones alone and is incomplete. Among 75,000 to 80,000 clones listed, over 75% were seen once. Worth noting for this clone: Its antigen is not identified.

Losses at the gene ends were 7 bases for V and 2 bases for J; bases not matched to a gene: 3. The CDR3 spans 14 residues. Germline CDR1 reads SGHKS; CDR2 reads YYEKEE (reference sequence). Autoimmune disease history or systemic immunosuppression led to patients being barred. Source: CD4+ or CD8+ T cells sorted from blood, taken in a trial of the OX40 agonist ivuxolimab. This chain links TRBV5-5 with TRBJ1-1; the match to TRBD1 covers 12 bases. The receptor was isolated from an adult with an advanced solid tumor such as melanoma, head and neck, liver or kidney cancer. The CDR3 DNA sequence: TGTGCCAGCGGTGGGACAGGGGGCAACACTGAAGCTTTCTTT. Translating it yields CASGGTGGNTEAFF.